The 21 T cell receptor beta chains below come from one sample, sequenced in a study of T-cell memory formation after mild COVID-19. Each CDR3 protein gets one entry after TCRdb re-called the 5' RACE reads with MiXCR. The table records roughly 450,000 distinct CDR3 sequences, 15% to 20% of them present only once. Sequencing input: PBMCs or a T cell subset sorted from them (not recorded which). These receptors were collected from an adult woman who had mild COVID-19 (a few samples of this study predate the infection). Cell type and time point are not known.

V usage is TRBV20-1 and J usage is TRBJ2-2; possibly TRBD1 for D (6 bases). Per germline, CDR1 DFQATT and CDR2 SNEGSKA (reference sequence). V was cut by 0 bases and J by 3 bases, with 11 bases left in between. The CDR3 sequence is 15 residues long. The CDR3 nucleotides read TGCAGTGCTAGAGACGCAGGGGTTGACACCGGGGAGCTGTTTTTT. Encoded protein: CSARDAGVDTGELFF.

The chain carries TRBV2 and TRBJ1-2; a possible D gene is TRBD1 (5 bases). Trimming removed 6 bases at V and 7 bases at J, with 15 bases between. CDR3 length: 13 residues. Germline-derived CDR1 and CDR2 are SNHLY and FYNNEI. DNA for the CDR3: TGTGCCAGCAGGGCCGGGACCGGGGGTGGCTACACCTTC. Its translation: CASRAGTGGGYTF.

The table lists this clonotype with a few counts. CDR3 nucleotides: TGTGCCAGCTGCGCGGGAGAGTCCTACAATGAGCAGTTCTTC. This sequence encodes CASCAGESYNEQFF. The J gene is TRBJ2-1, the V gene TRBV7-6; 7 bases map to TRBD2. CDR1 SGHVS and CDR2 FNYEAQ come from the germline V gene. V lost 8 bases and J lost 1; bases outside the gene matches: 5. This CDR3 has 14 residues.

This clonotype occurred a few times. In DNA form, the CDR3 reads TGTGCCAGCAGCTTAACGGGCGGGAGCTCCTACAATGAGCAGTTCTTC. This gives the protein CASSLTGGSSYNEQFF. This chain joins TRBV7-3 and TRBJ2-1; 7 bases align to TRBD2. Per the germline V gene, CDR1 is SGHTA and CDR2 is FQGTGA. The junction had 2 bases not matched to a gene; V was cut back by 0 bases and J by 0 bases. The CDR3 extends over 16 amino acids.

In its sample, this clonotype was seen a few times. The chain uses TRBV5-5 and TRBJ2-1, with 11 bases identical to TRBD2. The CDR3 runs to 17 residues. CDR1 and CDR2 from the germline V gene are SGHKS and YYEKEE (reference sequence). After removal of 0 bases from V and 1 base from J, the junction contained 3 bases not matched to a gene. The CDR3 region is CASSLVASGGSYNEQFF. CDR3 DNA sequence: TGTGCCAGCAGCTTGGTGGCTAGCGGGGGGTCCTACAATGAGCAGTTCTTC.

The chain joins TRBV5-1 to TRBJ2-4; D uncertain. This CDR3 has 13 residues. CDR1 is SGHRS, CDR2 YFSETQ, per germline. V lost 1 base and J 6 bases, leaving 8 bases between the germline ends. As DNA, the CDR3 is TGCGCCAGCAGCTTGACCCCCTTAAACATTCAGTACTTC. Protein sequence: CASSLTPLNIQYF.

This clonotype was recorded a few times. The chain uses TRBV5-1 and TRBJ1-2; 8 bases are shared with TRBD1. Per germline, CDR1 SGHRS and CDR2 YFSETQ. The J segment lost 1 base and the V segment lost 4 bases, leaving 9 bases of the junction unmatched. The CDR3 has 16 residues. The CDR3 bases are TGCGCCAGCAGCCACGGGACAGGACCACTTAACTATGGCTACACCTTC. Amino acids: CASSHGTGPLNYGYTF.

In regard to this clonotype: One end of the junction is discordant with germline, which a read error may explain. The rearrangement joins TRBV27 to TRBJ2-1; TRBD2 agrees at 8 bases. Germline assignment: CDR1 MNHEY and CDR2 SMNVEV (reference sequence). This CDR3 is 12 amino acids long. The CDR3 DNA reads TGTGCCAGCAGTACCCTTACTAGCGGATTGATCTTC. It is translated as CASSTLTSGLIF.

This clonotype was observed once. The chain carries TRBV7-2 and TRBJ2-1; D possibly corresponds to TRBD2 (6 bases). Germline V gene lookup returns CDR1 SGHTA and CDR2 FQGNSA. Trimming stripped 0 bases from V and 1 base from J, with 16 bases between. The CDR3 contains 18 residues. CDR3 bases: TGTGCCAGCAGCTTAGCATCCAGCGGGCATGGTTCCTACAATGAGCAGTTCTTC. The encoded protein is CASSLASSGHGSYNEQFF.

This clonotype showed up just a few times. This chain connects TRBV7-2 to TRBJ2-7; 7 bases match TRBD1. CDR1 is SGHTA and CDR2 is FQGNSA in the germline V gene. The CDR3 consists of 14 residues. J gave up 0 bases and V 5 bases, and 4 bases lay outside the gene matches. CDR3 coding DNA: TGTGCCAGCAGCGCCTGGGACAGCTCCTACGAGCAGTACTTC. This translates into CASSAWDSSYEQYF.

V is TRBV7-2 and J is TRBJ2-5; a weak D match, TRBD2 (5 bases). This CDR3 is built from 16 residues. Germline V gene lookup returns CDR1 SGHTA and CDR2 FQGNSA. V lost 2 bases and J lost 2, with 15 bases in between. As DNA, the CDR3 is TGTGCCAGCAGCTTACCGGACTTAAGACTGCAAGAGACCCAGTACTTC. This encodes CASSLPDLRLQETQYF.

This clonotype was seen at least ten times. This rearrangement joins TRBV3-1 to TRBJ1-1; a possible D gene is TRBD1 (5 bases). Deletions cut 8 bases from V and 4 bases from J, with 11 bases between. The CDR3 runs 12 residues. Germline V gene sequence: CDR1 LGHDT, CDR2 YNNKEL (reference sequence). The DNA of the CDR3 is TGTGCCAGCCTGGGGCGCGGCACTGAAGCTTTCTTT. Residues: CASLGRGTEAFF.

There are a few counts of this clonotype. The chain joins TRBV20-1 to TRBJ1-1; 9 bases are shared with TRBD1. There are 13 residues in the CDR3. The germline CDR1 and CDR2 sequences are DFQATT and SNEGSKA (reference sequence). The V and J ends lost 0 bases and 5 bases, in that order; junction bases with no gene match: 1. The CDR3 coding sequence is TGCAGTGCTAGAGAACAGGGGGCAACTGAAGCTTTCTTT. Translated: CSAREQGATEAFF.

V is TRBV7-2 and J is TRBJ2-2; no firm D call. Germline V gene lookup returns CDR1 SGHTA and CDR2 FQGNSA. Trimming cost V 1 base and J 4 bases, with 7 bases left between them. The CDR3 consists of 14 residues. CDR3 amino acids: CASSLDSSTGELFF. CDR3 sequence (DNA): TGTGCCAGCAGCTTAGACAGTTCCACCGGGGAGCTGTTTTTT.

This clonotype has at least ten counts. CDR3 coding DNA: TGCAGCGTCGGGACAGGTCTTGGAGAGACCCAGTACTTC. This encodes CSVGTGLGETQYF. This sequence joins TRBV29-1 and TRBJ2-5; 8 nucleotides agree with TRBD1. The CDR3 consists of 13 residues. The germline CDR1 and CDR2 sequences are SQVTM and ANQGSEA. V dropped 6 bases and J dropped 4; count of bases not matched to a gene: 7.

This clonotype was detected a few times. This rearrangement joins TRBV4-3 to TRBJ2-1; D is uncertain. Germline V lookup: CDR1 LGHNA, CDR2 YSLEER. The V end was cut by 1 base, the J end by 5 bases, with 12 bases between. This CDR3 region has 15 residues. CDR3 DNA sequence: TGCGCCAGCAGCCAAGTTCTTAGGGAAAACAATGAGCAGTTCTTC. Amino acid sequence: CASSQVLRENNEQFF.

The sample holds many counts of this clonotype. The chain uses TRBV7-2 and TRBJ2-4; perhaps TRBD1 as D (5 bases). The CDR3 has 16 residues. CDR1 SGHTA and CDR2 FQGNSA come from the germline V gene. V was clipped by 5 bases and J by 0 bases, with 14 bases between them. CDR3 protein: CASSIRQTLAKNIQYF. The CDR3 DNA follows: TGTGCCAGCAGCATCCGACAGACCCTAGCCAAAAACATTCAGTACTTC.

The V and J genes are TRBV10-3 and TRBJ1-2, with D unresolved. Trimming removed 3 bases from V and 4 bases from J, with 6 bases in between. This CDR3 contains 12 residues. Germline CDR1 and CDR2: ENHRY and SYGVKD. The CDR3 DNA is TGTGCCATCAGTGATGTGAGCTATGGCTACACCTTC. This gives the protein CAISDVSYGYTF.

This clonotype was recorded a few times. The rearrangement uses TRBV27 and TRBJ2-4; 8 nucleotides line up with TRBD1. Germline CDR1 MNHEY, CDR2 SMNVEV (reference sequence). With V trimmed by 2 bases and J by 2 bases, 8 bases remained unmatched. This CDR3 spans 17 amino acids. CDR3 coding DNA: TGTGCCAGCAGTTTAGGGTCAGGGGGCGTTTCCAAAAACATTCAGTACTTC. It codes for CASSLGSGGVSKNIQYF.

This clonotype was found a few times. The rearrangement links TRBV6-6 to TRBJ2-7; D is perhaps TRBD2 (5 bases). Germline values: CDR1 MNHNY, CDR2 SVGAGI (reference sequence). The V end lost 0 bases, the J end lost 1 base, and 10 bases lay between the germline ends. The CDR3 consists of 15 residues. The CDR3 DNA reads as TGTGCCAGCAGTTACTCGGGGAGAACGTCCTACGAGCAGTACTTC. Translation gives CASSYSGRTSYEQYF.

At least ten counts were recorded for this clonotype. The chain combines TRBV29-1 with TRBJ2-7, with D maybe TRBD1 (6 bases). The V gene's germline CDR1 is SQVTM and CDR2 ANQGSEA. V lost 7 bases and J 3 bases, leaving 16 bases between the germline ends. This CDR3 comprises 13 residues. CDR3 in DNA: TGCAGCGCCAACCCGACAGGTAGCTACGAGCAGTACTTC. This translates into CSANPTGSYEQYF.